This passage covers 14 T cell receptor beta chains from one sample sequenced in a study of beta chain features in type 1 diabetes. The investigators reverse transcribed all of the isolated RNA, so they sequenced expressed TCRB transcripts. The method was immunoSEQ multiplex PCR; TCRdb's version includes in-frame clones alone and lacks a portion of them. The sample lists roughly 180,000 clones, about 13% seen once, with about 0.58% in the top ten. Input material: central memory CD4+ T cells from blood. Receptors originate from a woman between 18 and 29 years old in good health.

This clone was detected a few times. The chain combines TRBV2 with TRBJ2-5; maybe TRBD1 (7 bases). CDR3 length: 14 amino acids. Trimming shortened V by 4 bases and J by 5 bases, and 14 bases separated the two germline ends. Germline V gene lookup returns CDR1 SNHLY and CDR2 FYNNEI. The CDR3 region has the DNA TGTGCCAGCAGTGTCACCCCAGGGGGGGAGACCCAGTACTTC. Amino acids: CASSVTPGGETQYF.

The J gene is TRBJ1-1, the V gene TRBV14, with unresolved D. The germline gives CDR1 SGHDN, CDR2 FVKESK. The CDR3 contains 14 residues. Trimming removed 0 bases at V and 6 bases at J, with 11 bases between. The DNA of the CDR3 is TGTGCCAGCAGCCAAGATCTGGGAGTCTCTGAAGCTTTCTTT. Amino acids: CASSQDLGVSEAFF.

V gene TRBV28 combines with J gene TRBJ2-1; 10 bases match TRBD2. This CDR3 region has 17 residues. With 3 bases clipped from V and 5 bases from J, the junction kept 10 bases outside the gene matches. Germline V gene sequence: CDR1 MDHEN, CDR2 SYDVKM. CDR3 in DNA: TGTGCCAGCAGTTTTCACCAGGGGCTAGCGGGAGACAATGAGCAGTTCTTC. Translated, it gives CASSFHQGLAGDNEQFF.

The chain uses TRBV6-5 and TRBJ1-2, with D possibly TRBD1 on 5 matching bases. Trimming stripped 0 bases from V and 3 bases from J, with 11 bases between. This CDR3 has 15 residues. CDR1 is MNHEY, CDR2 SVGAGI, per germline. This chain's CDR3 is CASSYSGGRHYGYTF. DNA of the CDR3: TGTGCCAGCAGTTACTCGGGGGGTCGGCACTATGGCTACACCTTC.

A few counts support this clone. The chain uses TRBV11-3 and TRBJ2-7, with a weak D call TRBD1 (5 bases). Trimming left V 1 base short and J 5 bases short, with 9 bases between. The CDR3 contains 13 residues. CDR1 SGHNT and CDR2 YENEEA come from the germline V gene. The CDR3 sequence is CASSLAAGNEQYF. In DNA, the CDR3 is TGTGCCAGCAGCTTAGCTGCAGGGAACGAGCAGTACTTC.

This sequence joins TRBV19 and TRBJ1-5, with 8 nucleotides matching TRBD1. Looked up from germline, CDR1 is LNHDA and CDR2 is SQIVND (reference sequence). CDR3 length equals 17 residues. V lost 3 bases and J lost 0; bases outside the gene matches: 7. The CDR3 region is CASSIRQGSNSNQPQHF. CDR3 DNA: TGTGCCAGTAGTATTCGACAGGGGTCTAATAGCAATCAGCCCCAGCATTTT.

V usage is TRBV27 and J usage is TRBJ2-1, with D unclear. The ends were cut back, 3 bases at V and 7 bases at J, with 10 bases in the middle. The CDR3 has 13 residues. Germline assignment: CDR1 MNHEY and CDR2 SMNVEV (reference sequence). The CDR3 loop reads CASSFANRNEQFF. DNA for the CDR3: TGTGCCAGCAGTTTCGCCAATCGGAATGAGCAGTTCTTC.

This chain links TRBV28 with TRBJ1-2; 8 nucleotides match TRBD1. CDR3 length equals 13 residues. The ends lost 3 bases at V and 12 bases at J; junction bases unmatched: 9. Germline assignment: CDR1 MDHEN and CDR2 SYDVKM. The CDR3, as DNA: TGTGCCAGCAGTTTCGCCAGGGGGCGTGATAACACCTTC. Its translation is CASSFARGRDNTF.

The chain combines TRBV2 with TRBJ2-1; the D gene is possibly TRBD1 (5 bases). Trimming took off 1 base at V and 3 bases at J, with 10 bases between the two ends. The germline V gene has CDR1 SNHLY and CDR2 FYNNEI. The CDR3 extends over 15 amino acids. In DNA, the CDR3 is TGTGCCAGCAGTGAAGATAGGGGCGGCTACAATGAGCAGTTCTTC. Amino acid sequence: CASSEDRGGYNEQFF.

This clone appeared a few times. This chain joins TRBV29-1 and TRBJ1-2, with a tentative D call TRBD1 (5 bases). The CDR3 totals 12 residues. Germline-derived CDR1 and CDR2 are SQVTM and ANQGSEA. The V gene lost 3 bases and the J gene lost 7 bases, with 12 bases spanning the gap. CDR3 amino acids: CSVDPGNPGYTF. The CDR3 nucleotides read TGCAGCGTTGATCCAGGGAACCCTGGCTACACCTTC.

V usage is TRBV7-9 and J usage is TRBJ2-1; D not resolved. V was pared by 5 bases and J by 8 bases, with 22 bases between. CDR1 is SEHNR, CDR2 FQNEAQ, per germline (reference sequence). The CDR3 runs 16 residues. The chain's CDR3 is CASSPPGAGRMDEQFF. In DNA, the CDR3 is TGTGCCAGCAGCCCCCCGGGTGCCGGCCGTATGGATGAGCAGTTCTTC.

For this clone: This same CDR3 is encoded by further DNA sequences in the sample. This rearrangement joins TRBV18 to TRBJ2-3, with TRBD1 as a possible D gene (5 bases). There are 12 residues in the CDR3. The germline V gene encodes CDR1 KGHSH and CDR2 LQKENI. The germline V and J ends were trimmed by 6 bases and 5 bases, with 9 bases remaining between them. Here the CDR3 DNA reads TGTGCCAGCTCGCCCAGGGAAGATACGCAGTATTTT. Its translation is CASSPREDTQYF.

This clone was detected a few times. The chain couples TRBV7-8 to TRBJ2-5, with 9 bases matching TRBD1. With 6 bases clipped from V and 1 base from J, the junction kept 9 bases outside the gene matches. Germline CDR1 reads SGHVS; CDR2 reads FQNEAQ. This CDR3 contains 16 residues. Here the CDR3 DNA reads TGTGCCAGCAGACCCCCGGGACAGGGAGTCCAAGAGACCCAGTACTTC. Its translation is CASRPPGQGVQETQYF. The full variable domain, in which reference TRBV7-8 and TRBJ2-5 provide the parts outside the CDR3, is GAGVSQSPRYKVAKRGQDVALRCDPISGHVSLFWYQQALGQGPEFLTYFQNEAQLDKSGLPSDRFFAERPEGSVSTLKIQRTQQEDSAVYLCASRPPGQGVQETQYFGPGTRLLVL.

In its sample, this clone was seen many times. The genes are TRBV5-4 and TRBJ2-2; 12 bases fit TRBD2. With V trimmed by 3 bases and J by 6 bases, 3 bases remained unmatched. Per germline, CDR1 SGHNT and CDR2 YYREEE (reference sequence). The CDR3 sequence is 15 residues long. Here the CDR3 reads CASSSGLAGSGELFF. The CDR3 nucleotides read TGTGCCAGCAGCTCAGGACTAGCGGGATCCGGGGAGCTGTTTTTT.